The entry that follows covers one T cell receptor beta chain sequence. From germline, CDR1 is PRHDT and CDR2 FYEKMQ (reference sequence). The CDR3 covers 13 residues. V gave up 0 bases and J gave up 14 bases, with 15 bases separating them. The data derive from a study of control samples from healthy donors and cancer patients. Here immunoSEQ multiplex PCR was the method, and the copy in TCRdb shows in-frame clones only, minus some. The table records 150,000 to 200,000 clones, around 94% of them present only once. This receptor was taken from a woman between 18 and 29 years old in good health. Sequencing was carried out using blood. The rearrangement uses TRBV13 and TRBJ2-3; D might be TRBD2 (6 bases). The CDR3 reads CASSLGDTSRRYF. The CDR3 bases are TGTGCCAGCAGCTTAGGGGATACTAGCAGGCGGTATTTT. The whole variable domain, filled in from reference TRBV13 and TRBJ2-3, reads AAGVIQSPRHLIKEKRETATLKCYPIPRHDTVYWYQQGPGQDPQFLISFYEKMQSDKGSIPDRFSAQQFSDYHSELNMSSLELGDSALYFCASSLGDTSRRYFGPGTRLTVL.